The entry that follows covers one T cell receptor (beta chain) sequence. The data are from a study of T cell responses to AZD1222 COVID-19 vaccine. Some clones are missing from TCRdb's copy, which holds only in-frame ones; the method was immunoSEQ multiplex PCR. The sample yields around 140,000 clones, approximately 93% seen once. This CDR3 spans 14 amino acids. V lost 0 bases, J lost 4 bases, and 9 bases lay in between. From germline, CDR1 is MNHEY and CDR2 SVGEGT. The TCR was taken from an adult who had recovered from COVID-19. This chain links TRBV6-2 or TRBV6-3 with TRBJ1-2; a weak D match, TRBD1 (5 bases). This material consisted of peripheral blood, taken after recovery from COVID-19. The CDR3 reads CASSYSRTGYGYTF. The CDR3 bases are TGTGCCAGCAGTTACTCCAGAACAGGCTATGGCTACACCTTC.